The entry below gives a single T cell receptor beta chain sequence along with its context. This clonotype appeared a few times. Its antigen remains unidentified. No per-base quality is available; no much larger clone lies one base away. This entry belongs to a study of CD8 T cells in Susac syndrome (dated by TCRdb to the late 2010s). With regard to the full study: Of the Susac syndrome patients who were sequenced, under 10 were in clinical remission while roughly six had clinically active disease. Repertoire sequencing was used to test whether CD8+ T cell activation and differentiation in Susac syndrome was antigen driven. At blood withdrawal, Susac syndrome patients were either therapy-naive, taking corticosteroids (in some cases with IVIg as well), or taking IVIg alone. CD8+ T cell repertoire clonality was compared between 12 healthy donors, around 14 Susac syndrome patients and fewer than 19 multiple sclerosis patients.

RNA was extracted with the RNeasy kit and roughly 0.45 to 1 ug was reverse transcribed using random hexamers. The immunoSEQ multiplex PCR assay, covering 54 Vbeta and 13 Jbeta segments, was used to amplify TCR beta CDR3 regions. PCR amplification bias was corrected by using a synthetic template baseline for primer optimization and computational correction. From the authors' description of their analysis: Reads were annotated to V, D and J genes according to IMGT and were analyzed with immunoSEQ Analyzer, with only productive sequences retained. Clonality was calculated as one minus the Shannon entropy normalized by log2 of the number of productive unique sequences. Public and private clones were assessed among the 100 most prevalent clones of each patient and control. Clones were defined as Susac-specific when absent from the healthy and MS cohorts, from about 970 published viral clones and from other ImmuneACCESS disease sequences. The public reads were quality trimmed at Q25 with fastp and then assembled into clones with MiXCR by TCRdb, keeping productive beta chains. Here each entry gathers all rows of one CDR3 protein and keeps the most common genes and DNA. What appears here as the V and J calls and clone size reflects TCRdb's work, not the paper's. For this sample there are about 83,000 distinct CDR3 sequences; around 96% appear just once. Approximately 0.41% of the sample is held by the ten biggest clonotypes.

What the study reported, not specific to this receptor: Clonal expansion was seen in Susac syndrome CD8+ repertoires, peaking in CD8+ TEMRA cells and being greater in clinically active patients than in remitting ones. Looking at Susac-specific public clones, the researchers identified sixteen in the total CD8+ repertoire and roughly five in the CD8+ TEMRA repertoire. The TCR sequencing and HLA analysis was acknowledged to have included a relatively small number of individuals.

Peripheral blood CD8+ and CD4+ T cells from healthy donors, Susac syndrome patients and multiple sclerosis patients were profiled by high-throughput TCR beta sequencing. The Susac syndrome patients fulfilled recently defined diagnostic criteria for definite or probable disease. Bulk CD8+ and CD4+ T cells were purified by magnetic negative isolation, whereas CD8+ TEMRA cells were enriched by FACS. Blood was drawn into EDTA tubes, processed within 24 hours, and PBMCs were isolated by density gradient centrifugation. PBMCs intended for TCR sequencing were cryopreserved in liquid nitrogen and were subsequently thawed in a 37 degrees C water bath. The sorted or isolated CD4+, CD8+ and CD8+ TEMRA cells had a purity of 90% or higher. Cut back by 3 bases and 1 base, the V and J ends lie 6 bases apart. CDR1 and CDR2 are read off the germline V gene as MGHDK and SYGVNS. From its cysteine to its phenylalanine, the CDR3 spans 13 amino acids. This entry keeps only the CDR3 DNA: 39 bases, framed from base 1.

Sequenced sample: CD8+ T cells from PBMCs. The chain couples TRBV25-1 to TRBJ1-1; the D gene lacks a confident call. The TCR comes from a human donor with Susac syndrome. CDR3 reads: CASSDEGNTEAFF. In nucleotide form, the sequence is TGTGCCAGCAGTGACGAGGGGAACACTGAAGCTTTCTTT.